Below, 10 T cell receptor beta chains from the same sample are listed, as sequenced in a study of control samples from healthy donors and cancer patients. Method: immunoSEQ multiplex PCR; TCRdb's copy keeps in-frame clones and lacks some. The sample includes 150,000 to 200,000 clones, roughly 89% seen only once; the top ten take around 1.5%. The sample consisted of blood. Receptor source: a woman aged 50 to 60 in good health.

The chain links TRBV3-1 (or the pseudogene TRBV3-2) to TRBJ1-1, with D possibly TRBD1 on 6 matching bases. This CDR3 has 15 amino acids. V gave up 5 bases and J gave up 4 bases, with 17 bases separating them. CDR1 is LGHDT, CDR2 YNNKEL, per germline (reference sequence). CDR3: CASSLRGGVRTEAFF. Written as DNA, the CDR3 is TGTGCCAGCAGCTTGCGAGGGGGGGTTCGCACTGAAGCTTTCTTT.

This clone was picked up a small number of times. The CDR3 nucleotides are TGTGCCAGCTCACCACAGGGACGGAATTACGAGCAGTACTTC. Translation gives CASSPQGRNYEQYF. This sequence joins TRBV18 and TRBJ2-7; D tentatively reads TRBD1 or TRBD2 (5 bases each). CDR1 and CDR2 from the germline V gene are KGHSH and LQKENI. With 1 base removed from V and 4 bases from J, the gap between germline ends came to 11 bases. There are 14 residues in the CDR3.

The rearrangement links TRBV18 to TRBJ2-7; 8 bases match TRBD1. The length of the CDR3 is 12 residues. V lost 5 bases to trimming and J lost 6 bases; unmatched junction nucleotides: 3. From germline, CDR1 is KGHSH and CDR2 LQKENI. The CDR3 DNA is TGTGCCAGCTCAACGACAGGGGCCGAGCAGTACTTC. The encoded protein is CASSTTGAEQYF.

The rearrangement uses TRBV5-4 and TRBJ1-1; D may be TRBD1 (6 bases). With 2 bases removed from V and 1 base from J, the gap between germline ends came to 12 bases. The germline V gene has CDR1 SGHNT and CDR2 YYREEE (reference sequence). The CDR3 sequence is 15 residues long. The CDR3 DNA is TGTGCCAGCAGCTTCGGAAGGACAGCGAACACTGAAGCTTTCTTT. The encoded protein is CASSFGRTANTEAFF.

The chain links TRBV7-2 to TRBJ1-2, with D perhaps TRBD1 (5 bases). Germline lookup yields CDR1 SGHTA and CDR2 FQGNSA. This CDR3 spans 15 amino acids. With 0 bases removed from V and 4 bases from J, the gap between germline ends came to 12 bases. This CDR3 is CASSLAGTGIYGYTF. In nucleotides, the CDR3 is TGTGCCAGCAGCTTAGCCGGGACCGGGATCTATGGCTACACCTTC.

The chain employs TRBV4-1 and TRBJ1-2, with a possible D match to TRBD1 (5 bases). Germline CDR1 reads MGHRA; CDR2 reads YSYEKL. Trimming stripped 5 bases from V and 0 bases from J, with 13 bases between. This CDR3 is 15 amino acids long. The CDR3 sequence is CASSSEQAANYGYTF. CDR3 sequence (DNA): TGCGCCAGCAGCTCCGAACAGGCCGCTAACTATGGCTACACCTTC.

The rearrangement joins TRBV5-1 to TRBJ2-6; no clear D. This CDR3 contains 14 residues. Trimming took 3 bases from V and 0 from J, leaving 4 bases between them. Germline CDR1 reads SGHRS; CDR2 reads YFSETQ. CDR3 nucleotides: TGCGCCAGCAGCTCGGGCTCTGGGGCCAACGTCCTGACTTTC. Protein sequence: CASSSGSGANVLTF.

The chain joins TRBV6-5 to TRBJ1-3; D not resolved. CDR3 length: 16 amino acids. V dropped 0 bases and J dropped 5 bases, with 14 bases sitting between them. Germline values: CDR1 MNHEY, CDR2 SVGAGI. CDR3 sequence reads: CASSYSRQSFRNTIYF. DNA for the CDR3: TGTGCCAGCAGTTACTCGAGGCAGTCGTTTCGAAACACCATATATTTT.

The J gene is TRBJ2-5, the V gene TRBV11-2, with unresolved D. The CDR3 is 13 residues long. CDR1 and CDR2 from the germline V gene are SGHAT and FQNNGV. V lost 2 bases and J 2 bases, leaving 6 bases between the germline ends. DNA of the CDR3: TGTGCCAGCAGCTTAAGCCAGCAAGAGACCCAGTACTTC. Translation: CASSLSQQETQYF.

This chain connects TRBV6-6 to TRBJ1-1; D might be TRBD1 (6 bases). The ends were cut back, 4 bases at V and 5 bases at J, with 20 bases in the middle. Germline V CDR1 and CDR2: MNHNY, SVGAGI (reference sequence). There are 16 residues in the CDR3. CDR3 in amino acids: CASSSGGAGSRTEAFF. The CDR3 nucleotides read TGTGCCAGCAGTTCCGGGGGCGCAGGTTCGAGGACTGAAGCTTTCTTT.